This T cell receptor beta chain originates from a study of T-cell memory formation after mild COVID-19. TCRdb used MiXCR to reprocess the 5' RACE reads, holding one entry per CDR3 protein. In the table there are more than 35,000 distinct CDR3 sequences, about 6.1% of which are singletons. Trimming cost V 1 base and J 4 bases; bases outside gene matches: 6. Per the germline V gene, CDR1 is SGHRS and CDR2 is YFSETQ. CDR3 length equals 15 residues. Note on this clonotype: Its antigen is as yet unknown.

Study-wide results and caveats: Clones shrinking between day 15 and 85 showed a balanced CD4/CD8 split, and those that grew later tilted toward CD4+.

This receptor was identified in an adult who had mild COVID-19 (a few samples of this study predate the infection). Cell type and time point are not known. The chain uses TRBV5-1 and TRBJ2-5, with TRBD1 matching 8 bases. Sample: PBMCs or a T cell subset sorted from them (not recorded which). This CDR3 is CASSLWTGLGETQYF. Written as DNA, the CDR3 is TGCGCCAGCAGCTTGTGGACAGGGCTCGGAGAGACCCAGTACTTC.